These T cell receptor beta chains were read from a single sample in a study of vaccination effects on CD4 cells after COVID-19. Their specific antigens are unknown. The repertoire was sequenced with immunoSEQ multiplex PCR; TCRdb's copy has only in-frame clones and lacks some. The data hold roughly 73,000 clones, with about 69% observed a single time. Specimen: CD4+ T cells from PBMCs cultured with HIV peptides, collected before COVID-19 vaccination. These receptors all stem from a human donor who had a prior SARS-CoV-2 infection. CDR3s leave out the opening cysteine and the closing phenylalanine or tryptophan. Each record gives: CDR3 length, V gene, J gene, CDR3 protein.

length: 12
V: TRBV11-3
J: TRBJ1-1
CDR3: ASSLQVLNTEAF

length: 14
V: TRBV5-4
J: TRBJ2-7
CDR3: ASSLSRRTSVYEQY

length: 12
V: TRBV30
J: TRBJ1-4
CDR3: AWSEGLGNEKLF

length: 12
V: TRBV19
J: TRBJ1-2
CDR3: ASIISTGAYGYT

length: 14
V: TRBV4-1
J: TRBJ1-4
CDR3: ASSQATGTANEKLF

length: 14
V: TRBV5-1
J: TRBJ2-2
CDR3: ASSWYRLSNTGELF

length: 20
V: TRBV3-1/TRBV3-2
J: TRBJ2-1
CDR3: ASSQDQGRQRLAGGLGNEQF

length: 13
V: TRBV9
J: TRBJ2-7
CDR3: ASSPRDGKTYEQY

length: 12
V: TRBV9
J: TRBJ2-1
CDR3: ASSVGGREVEQF

length: 11
V: TRBV7-2
J: TRBJ1-2
CDR3: TSSSGRNYGYT

length: 16
V: TRBV30
J: TRBJ2-7
CDR3: AYNGRRPGGSGSYEQY

length: 12
V: TRBV5-4
J: TRBJ2-3
CDR3: ASSSQRFSDTQY

length: 15
V: TRBV6-2/TRBV6-3
J: TRBJ1-5
CDR3: ASSSLTGTWGNQPQH

length: 11
V: TRBV30
J: TRBJ1-6
CDR3: AWSVHHNSPLH